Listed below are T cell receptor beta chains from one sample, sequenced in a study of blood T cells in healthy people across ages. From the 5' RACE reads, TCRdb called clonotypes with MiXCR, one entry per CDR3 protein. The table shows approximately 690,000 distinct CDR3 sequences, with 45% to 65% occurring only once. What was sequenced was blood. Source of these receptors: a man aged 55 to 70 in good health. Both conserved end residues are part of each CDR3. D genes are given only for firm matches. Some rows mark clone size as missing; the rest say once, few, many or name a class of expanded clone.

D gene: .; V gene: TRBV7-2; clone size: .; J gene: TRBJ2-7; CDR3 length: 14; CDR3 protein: CASSLAQGFYEQYF; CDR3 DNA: TGTGCCAGCAGCTTAGCGCAGGGGTTCTACGAGCAGTACTTC
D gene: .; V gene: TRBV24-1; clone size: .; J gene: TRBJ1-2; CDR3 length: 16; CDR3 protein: CATSDIGSPLSYGYTF; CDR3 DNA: TGTGCCACCAGTGATATTGGGTCGCCCCTTTCTTATGGCTACACCTTC
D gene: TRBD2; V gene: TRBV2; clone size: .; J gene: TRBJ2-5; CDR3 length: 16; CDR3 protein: CASSLARTSGGETQYF; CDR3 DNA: TGTGCCAGCAGCCTAGCCCGGACTAGCGGCGGGGAGACCCAGTACTTC
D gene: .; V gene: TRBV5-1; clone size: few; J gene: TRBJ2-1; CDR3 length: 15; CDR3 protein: CASSSQASSYNEQFF; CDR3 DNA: TGCGCCAGCAGCTCACAGGCGAGCTCCTACAATGAGCAGTTCTTC
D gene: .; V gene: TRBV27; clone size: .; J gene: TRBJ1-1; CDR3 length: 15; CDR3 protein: CASSLQGDTNTEAFF; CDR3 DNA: TGTGCCAGCAGTTTACAGGGAGACACGAACACTGAAGCTTTCTTT
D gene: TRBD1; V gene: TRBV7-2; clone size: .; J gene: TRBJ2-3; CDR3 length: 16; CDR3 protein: CASSLVADRVTDTQYF; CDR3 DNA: TGTGCCAGCAGCTTAGTTGCGGACAGGGTAACAGATACGCAGTATTTT
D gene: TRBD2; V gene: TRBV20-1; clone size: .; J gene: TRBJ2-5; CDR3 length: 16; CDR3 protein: CSAREGLAGPQETQYF; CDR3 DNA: TGCAGTGCTAGGGAGGGGCTAGCGGGGCCCCAAGAGACCCAGTACTTC
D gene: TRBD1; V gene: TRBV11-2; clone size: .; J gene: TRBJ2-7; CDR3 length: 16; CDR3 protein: CASSSLGRDRVYEQYF; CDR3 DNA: TGTGCCAGCAGCTCCCTCGGCAGGGACAGGGTCTACGAGCAGTACTTC
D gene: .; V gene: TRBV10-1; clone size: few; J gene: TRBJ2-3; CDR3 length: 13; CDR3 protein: CASSPRLTDTQYF; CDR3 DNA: TGCGCCAGCAGCCCCCGACTCACAGATACGCAGTATTTT
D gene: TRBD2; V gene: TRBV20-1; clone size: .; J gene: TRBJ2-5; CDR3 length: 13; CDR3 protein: CSAPAGGIGTQYF; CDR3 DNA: TGCAGTGCTCCCGCGGGGGGCATCGGGACCCAGTACTTC
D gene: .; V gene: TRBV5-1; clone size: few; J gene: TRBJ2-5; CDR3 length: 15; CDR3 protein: CASSLGPGEGETQYF; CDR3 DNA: TGCGCCAGCAGCTTAGGTCCCGGGGAAGGGGAGACCCAGTACTTC
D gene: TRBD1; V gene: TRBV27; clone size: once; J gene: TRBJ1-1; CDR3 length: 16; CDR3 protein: CASSKWTGPRSTEAFF; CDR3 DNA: TGTGCCAGCAGTAAATGGACAGGGCCTAGGAGCACTGAAGCTTTCTTT
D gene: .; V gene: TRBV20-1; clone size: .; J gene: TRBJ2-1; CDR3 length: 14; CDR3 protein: CSARAPGTHNEQFF; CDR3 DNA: TGCAGTGCTAGGGCCCCGGGGACCCACAATGAGCAGTTCTTC
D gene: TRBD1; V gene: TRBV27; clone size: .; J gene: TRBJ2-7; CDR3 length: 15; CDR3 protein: CASSRTTGDSYEQYF; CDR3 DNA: TGTGCCAGCAGCCGAACCACAGGGGACTCCTACGAGCAGTACTTC
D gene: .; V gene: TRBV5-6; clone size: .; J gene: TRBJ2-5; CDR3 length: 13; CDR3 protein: CASSSDLKETQYF; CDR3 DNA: TGTGCCAGCAGCTCGGACTTAAAAGAGACCCAGTACTTC